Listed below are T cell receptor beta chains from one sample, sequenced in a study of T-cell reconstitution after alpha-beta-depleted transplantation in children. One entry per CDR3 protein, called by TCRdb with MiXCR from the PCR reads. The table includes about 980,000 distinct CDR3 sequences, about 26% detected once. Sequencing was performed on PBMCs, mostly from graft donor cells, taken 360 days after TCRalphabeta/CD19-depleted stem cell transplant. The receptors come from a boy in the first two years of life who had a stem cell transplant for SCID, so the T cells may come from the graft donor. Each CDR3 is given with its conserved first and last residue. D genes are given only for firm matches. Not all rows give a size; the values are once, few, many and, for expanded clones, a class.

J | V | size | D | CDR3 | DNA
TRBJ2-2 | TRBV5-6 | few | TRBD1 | CASSLDGTGSTGELFF | TGTGCCAGCAGCTTGGACGGGACAGGGAGTACCGGGGAGCTGTTTTTT
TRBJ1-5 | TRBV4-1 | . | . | CASSRQGARPKPQHF | TGCGCCAGCAGCCGACAAGGGGCGCGCCCTAAGCCCCAGCATTTT
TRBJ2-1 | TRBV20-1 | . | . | CSASKPPNEQFF | TGCAGTGCCAGCAAGCCTCCCAATGAGCAGTTCTTC
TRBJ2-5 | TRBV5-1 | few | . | CASSLEGLTKETQYF | TGCGCCAGCAGCTTGGAAGGACTAACGAAAGAGACCCAGTACTTC
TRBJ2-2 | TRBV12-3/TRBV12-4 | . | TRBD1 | CASTLMTGVGKTGELFF | TGTGCCAGCACCTTGATGACAGGGGTTGGAAAAACCGGGGAGCTGTTTTTT
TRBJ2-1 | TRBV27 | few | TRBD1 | CASSFLPTPGGDEQFF | TGTGCCAGCAGTTTCCTCCCAACCCCAGGGGGCGATGAGCAGTTCTTC
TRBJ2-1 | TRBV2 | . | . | CASKGGPYNEQFF | TGTGCCAGCAAAGGGGGGCCCTACAATGAGCAGTTCTTC
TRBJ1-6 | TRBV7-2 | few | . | CASSRLRDTSAPLHF | TGTGCCAGCAGCCGCCTCCGGGACACCTCGGCTCCCCTCCACTTT
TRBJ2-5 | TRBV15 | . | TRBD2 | CATSSPWTSGEETQYF | TGTGCCACCAGCAGCCCGTGGACTAGCGGGGAAGAGACCCAGTACTTC
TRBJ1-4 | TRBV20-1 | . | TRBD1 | CSARAGGHNEKLFF | TGCAGTGCTAGAGCAGGGGGGCACAATGAAAAACTGTTTTTT
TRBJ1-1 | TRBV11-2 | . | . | CAALTAMNTEAFF | TGTGCCGCCCTGACAGCAATGAACACTGAAGCTTTCTTT
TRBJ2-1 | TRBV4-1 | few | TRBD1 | CASSPGQANINEQFF | TGCGCCAGCAGCCCGGGACAGGCGAATATCAATGAGCAGTTCTTC
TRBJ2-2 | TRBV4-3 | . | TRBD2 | CASSQGFSAGDTGELFF | TGCGCCAGCAGCCAAGGTTTTTCAGCGGGAGACACCGGGGAGCTGTTTTTT
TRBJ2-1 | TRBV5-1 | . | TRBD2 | CASSPLAGVSEQFF | TGCGCCAGCAGCCCCCTAGCGGGGGTTAGTGAGCAGTTCTTC
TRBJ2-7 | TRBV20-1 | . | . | CSARARSGWDEQYF | TGCAGTGCTAGAGCGAGGTCCGGCTGGGACGAGCAGTACTTC
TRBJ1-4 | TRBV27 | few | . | CASSLSAGVRNEKLFF | TGTGCCAGCAGTTTATCGGCAGGGGTGCGGAATGAAAAACTGTTTTTT
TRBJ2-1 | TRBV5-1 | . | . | CASSLVEVRLGHEQFF | TGCGCCAGCAGCTTGGTAGAAGTCCGTCTTGGGCATGAGCAGTTCTTC
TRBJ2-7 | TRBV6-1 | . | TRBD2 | CASREVLAGGTYEQYF | TGTGCCAGCAGAGAAGTACTAGCGGGGGGGACCTACGAGCAGTACTTC
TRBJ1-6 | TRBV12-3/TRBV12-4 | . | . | CASSLWGLGSPLHF | TGTGCCAGCAGTTTATGGGGCTTGGGATCACCCCTCCACTTT
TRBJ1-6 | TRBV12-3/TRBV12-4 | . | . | CASSYTVGSPLHF | TGTGCCAGCAGTTATACAGTGGGCTCACCCCTCCACTTT
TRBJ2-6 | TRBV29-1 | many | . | CSVGGSPSGANVLTF | TGCAGCGTTGGTGGCAGCCCCTCTGGGGCCAACGTCCTGACTTTC
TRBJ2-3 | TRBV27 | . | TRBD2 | CASSLLGLAGNGDTQYF | TGTGCCAGCAGTTTATTGGGACTAGCGGGGAACGGAGATACGCAGTATTTT
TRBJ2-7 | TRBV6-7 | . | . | CASSSPDRQGSYEQYF | TGTGCCAGCAGTTCCCCGGACCGCCAGGGGAGCTACGAGCAGTACTTC
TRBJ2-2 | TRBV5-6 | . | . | CASSPDDTGELFF | TGTGCCAGCAGCCCGGACGACACCGGGGAGCTGTTTTTT
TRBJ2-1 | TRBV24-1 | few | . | CATSWGNSHPNEQFF | TGTGCCACCAGCTGGGGGAACTCCCACCCGAATGAGCAGTTCTTC
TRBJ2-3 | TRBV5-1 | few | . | CASSLDKGSGDTQYF | TGCGCCAGCAGCTTGGATAAAGGGTCAGGAGATACGCAGTATTTT
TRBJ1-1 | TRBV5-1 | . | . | CASRTLTDMNTEAFF | TGCGCCAGCAGGACCCTGACGGATATGAACACTGAAGCTTTCTTT
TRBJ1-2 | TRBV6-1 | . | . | CASGLNLRGTGYTF | TGTGCCAGCGGCCTCAATCTTAGGGGGACCGGCTACACCTTC
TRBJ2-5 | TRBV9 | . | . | CASSARSSKETQYF | TGTGCCAGCAGCGCACGGTCCAGTAAAGAGACCCAGTACTTC
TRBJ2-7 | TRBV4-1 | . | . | CASSQVLQDYEQYF | TGCGCCAGCAGCCAAGTCTTACAGGATTATGAGCAGTACTTC
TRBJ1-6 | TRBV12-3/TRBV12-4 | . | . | CASSLGYDSPLHF | TGTGCCAGCAGTTTAGGTTACGATTCACCCCTCCACTTT
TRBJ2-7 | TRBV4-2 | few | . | CASSQDRADEQYF | TGTGCCAGCAGCCAAGATAGGGCAGACGAGCAGTACTTC
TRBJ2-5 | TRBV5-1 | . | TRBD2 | CASSLALGTSRTQYF | TGCGCCAGCAGCTTGGCCCTAGGGACTAGCAGGACCCAGTACTTC
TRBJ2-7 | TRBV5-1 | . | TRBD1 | CASSLSGDRTSYEQYF | TGCGCCAGCAGCTTATCTGGGGACAGGACCTCCTACGAGCAGTACTTC
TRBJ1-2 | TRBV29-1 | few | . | CSVVVGYGYTF | TGCAGCGTTGTGGTGGGCTATGGCTACACCTTC
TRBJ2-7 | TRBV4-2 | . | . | CASSPSPSGSEPYEQYF | TGTGCCAGCAGCCCCTCCCCATCAGGGAGTGAACCTTACGAGCAGTACTTC
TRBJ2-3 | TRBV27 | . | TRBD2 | CASSSFRAGGTSDTQYF | TGTGCCAGCAGTTCCTTCAGAGCGGGGGGGACGTCAGATACGCAGTATTTT
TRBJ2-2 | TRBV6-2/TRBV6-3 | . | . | CASSYDRTVIMTGELFF | TGTGCCAGCAGTTACGATCGGACAGTTATTATGACCGGGGAGCTGTTTTTT
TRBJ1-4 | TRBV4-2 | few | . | CASSQDWDEKLFF | TGTGCCAGCAGCCAGGATTGGGATGAAAAACTGTTTTTT
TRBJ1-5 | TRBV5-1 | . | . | CASSLARVPLSNSNQPQHF | TGCGCCAGCAGCTTGGCCCGTGTACCACTTTCAAATAGCAATCAGCCCCAGCATTTT
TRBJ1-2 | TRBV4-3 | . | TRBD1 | CASSLDRGPNYGYTF | TGCGCCAGCAGCCTCGACAGGGGCCCTAACTATGGCTACACCTTC
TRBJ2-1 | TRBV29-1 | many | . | CSVKPSGGWGEQFF | TGCAGCGTTAAACCCTCCGGGGGCTGGGGTGAGCAGTTCTTC
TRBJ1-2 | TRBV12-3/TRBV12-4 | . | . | CASSRVDGGVFNGYTF | TGTGCCAGCAGTCGCGTAGACGGGGGGGTGTTTAATGGCTACACCTTC
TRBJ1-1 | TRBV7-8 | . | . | CASSLWDGSEAFF | TGTGCCAGCAGCTTATGGGACGGGTCTGAAGCTTTCTTT
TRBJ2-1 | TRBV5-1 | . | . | CASSMGANEQFF | TGCGCCAGCAGTATGGGGGCTAATGAGCAGTTCTTC
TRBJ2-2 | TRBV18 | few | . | CASSPWGNTGELFF | TGTGCCAGCTCACCTTGGGGGAACACCGGGGAGCTGTTTTTT
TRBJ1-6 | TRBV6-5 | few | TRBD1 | CASSFGQGPTPLHF | TGTGCCAGCAGTTTCGGACAGGGGCCGACACCCCTCCACTTT
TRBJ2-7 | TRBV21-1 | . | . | CASSKGGLGGGAPYEQYF | TGTGCCAGCAGCAAAGGAGGGCTCGGCGGGGGGGCCCCCTACGAGCAGTACTTC
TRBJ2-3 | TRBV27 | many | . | CASSPLPRIDTQYF | TGTGCCAGCAGTCCCCTCCCTCGCATAGATACGCAGTATTTT
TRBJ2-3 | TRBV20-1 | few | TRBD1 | CRADRADTQYF | TGCAGGGCGGACAGGGCAGATACGCAGTATTTT
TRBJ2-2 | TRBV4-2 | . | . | CASSQVSGATHTGELFF | TGTGCCAGCAGCCAAGTCTCGGGGGCAACCCACACCGGGGAGCTGTTTTTT
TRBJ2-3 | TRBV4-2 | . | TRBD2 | CASSQLPAGGPLAFGGDTQYF | TGTGCCAGCAGCCAACTTCCAGCGGGGGGGCCGTTAGCTTTTGGGGGAGATACGCAGTATTTT